The next 19 T cell receptor beta chains were all read from a single sample in a study of blood T cell repertoires in COVID-19. TCRdb's table, derived via immunoSEQ multiplex PCR, lists solely in-frame clones and lacks some. The table shows tens of thousands of clones, with roughly 90% occurring only once. The sample taken for sequencing was peripheral blood. The receptors stem from a man aged 45-65 years with acute or convalescent COVID-19.

The chain carries TRBV6-1 and TRBJ1-1; 8 nucleotides line up with TRBD1. The CDR3 runs to 14 residues. Germline V gene data show CDR1 as MNHNS and CDR2 as SASEGT. Trimming took 3 bases from V and 6 from J; bases not matched to a gene: 6. Written as DNA, the CDR3 is TGTGCCAGCAGTGACAGGGGGCGATTGCCTGAAGCTTTCTTT. Translation gives CASSDRGRLPEAFF.

This chain joins TRBV7-2 and TRBJ1-2; no clear D gene. The CDR3 length is 14 residues. V lost 6 bases and J 5 bases, leaving 16 bases between the germline ends. Germline V gives CDR1 SGHTA, CDR2 FQGNSA. The CDR3 loop is CASSKSLSIYGYTF. The CDR3 DNA reads as TGTGCCAGCAGTAAGAGTCTTTCGATTTATGGCTACACCTTC.

This chain connects TRBV5-6 to TRBJ2-3; D possibly corresponds to TRBD2 (6 bases). CDR3 length: 14 amino acids. Trimming stripped 1 base from V and 0 bases from J, with 6 bases between. Germline values: CDR1 SGHDT, CDR2 YYEEEE. The CDR3 reads CASSLLASTDTQYF. CDR3 in DNA: TGTGCCAGCAGCTTGCTAGCGAGCACAGATACGCAGTATTTT. The full variable domain, in which reference TRBV5-6 and TRBJ2-3 provide the parts outside the CDR3, is DAGVTQSPTHLIKTRGQQVTLRCSPKSGHDTVSWYQQALGQGPQFIFQYYEEEERQRGNFPDRFSGHQFPNYSSELNVNALLLGDSALYLCASSLLASTDTQYFGPGTRLTVL.

The chain employs TRBV6-6 and TRBJ2-1; 10 bases align to TRBD2. CDR1 is MNHNY and CDR2 is SVGAGI in the germline V gene (reference sequence). This CDR3 has 14 amino acids. J was trimmed by 3 bases and V by 7 bases; bases with no gene match: 3. The CDR3 region is CASTTSGNYNEQFF. The CDR3, as DNA: TGTGCCAGCACCACTAGCGGGAACTACAATGAGCAGTTCTTC.

The gene calls are TRBV30 and TRBJ1-4, with a tentative D call TRBD1 (5 bases). Germline V lookup: CDR1 GTSNPN, CDR2 SVGIG (reference sequence). V was trimmed by 2 bases and J by 7 bases, leaving 11 bases between them. CDR3 size: 13 residues. The CDR3 protein is CAWSLVQGEKLFF. In nucleotides, the CDR3 is TGTGCCTGGAGTTTAGTCCAGGGTGAAAAACTGTTTTTT.

V gene TRBV19 combines with J gene TRBJ2-3; 9 nucleotides line up with TRBD2. The CDR3 sequence is 14 residues long. V lost 8 bases, J lost 4 bases, and 7 bases stayed unmatched. Germline V lookup: CDR1 LNHDA, CDR2 SQIVND (reference sequence). The CDR3 reads CASGAGGEADTQYF. The CDR3 nucleotides are TGTGCCAGTGGAGCGGGAGGAGAGGCAGATACGCAGTATTTT.

Here the CDR3 DNA reads TGTGCCAGTAGTCACCAGGGGGCTTGGGGGGAGCTGTTTTTT. This codes for CASSHQGAWGELFF. The genes are TRBV19 and TRBJ2-2; 8 bases fit TRBD1. Per germline, CDR1 LNHDA and CDR2 SQIVND (reference sequence). V dropped 5 bases and J dropped 8; count of bases not matched to a gene: 7. This CDR3 comprises 14 residues.

The CDR3 is CASSTQGGSPTYQETQYF. As DNA, the CDR3 is TGTGCCAGCAGTACCCAAGGCGGGAGTCCAACCTACCAAGAGACCCAGTACTTC. The chain uses TRBV7-2 and TRBJ2-5; 7 positions match TRBD2. V lost 6 bases, J lost 0 bases, and 16 bases stayed unmatched. This CDR3 is built from 18 residues. Germline lookup yields CDR1 SGHTA and CDR2 FQGNSA.

The chain recombines TRBV24-1 with TRBJ2-2; D unresolved. This CDR3 region has 14 residues. The V and J ends lost 2 bases and 4 bases respectively, with 7 bases between them. Germline CDR1 reads KGHDR; CDR2 reads SFDVKD. CDR3: CATSDSTVTGELFF. CDR3 DNA sequence: TGTGCCACCAGTGATTCTACAGTCACCGGGGAGCTGTTTTTT.

The rearrangement uses TRBV27 and TRBJ2-7; 8 bases agree with TRBD1. Germline lookup yields CDR1 MNHEY and CDR2 SMNVEV (reference sequence). Trimming at V came to 2 bases and at J to 2 bases, leaving 11 bases not matched to a gene. This CDR3 comprises 17 residues. The CDR3: CASSLPPGQGFPYEQYF. The CDR3 DNA is TGTGCCAGCAGTTTACCGCCTGGACAGGGATTCCCCTACGAGCAGTACTTC.

The chain combines TRBV7-8 with TRBJ2-5; the match to TRBD1 covers 10 bases. J was trimmed by 5 bases and V by 5 bases; bases with no gene match: 8. The germline CDR1 and CDR2 sequences are SGHVS and FQNEAQ. This CDR3 is 15 amino acids long. This CDR3 is CASSPRDRGWETQYF. CDR3 in DNA: TGTGCCAGCAGCCCCCGGGACAGGGGATGGGAGACCCAGTACTTC.

The J gene is TRBJ1-2, the V gene TRBV18, with no clear D. V lost 2 bases and J 9 bases, leaving 16 bases between the germline ends. The CDR3 is 14 residues long. Looked up from germline, CDR1 is KGHSH and CDR2 is LQKENI. CDR3 sequence: CASSPEALPSSYTF. CDR3 sequence (DNA): TGTGCCAGCTCACCAGAGGCCCTACCCTCTAGCTACACCTTC.

In nucleotides, the CDR3 is TGTGCCAGCAGCATTGGACAGGGGGTGACCTACGAGCAGTACTTC. Its protein is CASSIGQGVTYEQYF. This sequence joins TRBV5-6 and TRBJ2-7, with 10 bases that match TRBD1. V shed 4 bases, J shed 2 bases, and the junction held 6 bases outside the gene matches. The CDR3 runs to 15 residues. Per the germline V gene, CDR1 is SGHDT and CDR2 is YYEEEE.

The rearrangement joins TRBV11-2 to TRBJ2-1, with 9 nucleotides matching TRBD1. CDR1 SGHAT and CDR2 FQNNGV come from the germline V gene. CDR3 length equals 15 residues. The trim removed 8 bases at V and 3 bases at J, leaving 8 bases unmatched. The CDR3 coding sequence is TGTGCCAGCGGACAGGGGTCGACGGTCTACAATGAGCAGTTCTTC. Translation gives CASGQGSTVYNEQFF.

V usage is TRBV4-1 and J usage is TRBJ2-2, with 13 bases aligning to TRBD2. CDR3 length: 17 residues. In germline, CDR1 is MGHRA, CDR2 YSYEKL. The trim removed 1 base at V and 4 bases at J, leaving 3 bases unmatched. The CDR3 coding sequence is TGCGCCAGCAGCCAAGTACTAGCGGGAGGGCCCACCGGGGAGCTGTTTTTT. Residues: CASSQVLAGGPTGELFF.

The chain combines TRBV19 with TRBJ2-7, with D possibly matching TRBD1 (5 bases). The germline V gene has CDR1 LNHDA and CDR2 SQIVND (reference sequence). The ends were cut back, 3 bases at V and 2 bases at J, with 23 bases in the middle. This CDR3 spans 18 amino acids. CDR3 region: CASSMLPLTATSPYEQYF. As DNA, the CDR3 is TGTGCCAGTAGTATGCTCCCATTGACAGCCACTTCCCCCTACGAGCAGTACTTC.

This chain joins TRBV10-3 and TRBJ2-7, with D possibly TRBD1 on 7 matching bases. Germline CDR1 reads ENHRY; CDR2 reads SYGVKD. Trimming removed 2 bases from V and 7 bases from J, with 15 bases in between. The CDR3 loop spans 14 amino acids. CDR3 sequence: CAISEVEGAREQYF. In DNA, the CDR3 is TGTGCCATCAGTGAGGTGGAGGGGGCGCGAGAGCAGTACTTC.

The chain has TRBV5-1 and TRBJ2-1, with 9 bases that match TRBD1. In germline, CDR1 is SGHRS, CDR2 YFSETQ. V was pared by 4 bases and J by 2 bases, with 4 bases of the junction left unmatched. The CDR3 is 15 amino acids. The CDR3 protein is CASSLQGATYNEQFF. The CDR3, as DNA: TGCGCCAGCAGCCTACAGGGGGCCACCTACAATGAGCAGTTCTTC. Looking up the rest from reference TRBV5-1 and TRBJ2-1 gives the full variable domain: KAGVTQTPRYLIKTRGQQVTLSCSPISGHRSVSWYQQTPGQGLQFLFEYFSETQRNKGNFPGRFSGRQFSNSRSEMNVSTLELGDSALYLCASSLQGATYNEQFFGPGTRLTVL.

The V call is TRBV3-1 (or the pseudogene TRBV3-2), the J call TRBJ1-2; D is undetermined. CDR1 LGHDT and CDR2 YNNKEL come from the germline V gene (reference sequence). The CDR3 is 15 residues long. Trimming removed 4 bases from V and 4 bases from J, with 16 bases in between. CDR3 bases: TGTGCCAGCAGCCCCAAGACGGGAACTTTCTATGGCTACACCTTC. Amino acids: CASSPKTGTFYGYTF.